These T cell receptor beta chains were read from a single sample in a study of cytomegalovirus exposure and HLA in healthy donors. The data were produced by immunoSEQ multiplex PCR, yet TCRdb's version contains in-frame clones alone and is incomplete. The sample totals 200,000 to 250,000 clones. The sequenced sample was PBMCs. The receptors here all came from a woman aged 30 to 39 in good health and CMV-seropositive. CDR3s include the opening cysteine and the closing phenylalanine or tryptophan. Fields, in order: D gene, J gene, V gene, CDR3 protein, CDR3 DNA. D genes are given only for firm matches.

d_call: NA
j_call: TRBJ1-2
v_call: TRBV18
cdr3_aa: CASSPGAGYTF
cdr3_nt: TGTGCCAGCTCACCAGGGGCTGGCTACACCTTC

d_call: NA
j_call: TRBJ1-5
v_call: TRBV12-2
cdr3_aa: CASRGGTGGNQPQHF
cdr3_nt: TGTGCAAGTCGCGGAGGGACAGGGGGAAATCAGCCCCAGCATTTT

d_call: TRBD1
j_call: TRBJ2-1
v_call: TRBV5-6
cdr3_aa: CASSYPGQRASEQFF
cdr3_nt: TGTGCCAGCAGCTACCCGGGACAGCGAGCCAGCGAGCAGTTCTTC

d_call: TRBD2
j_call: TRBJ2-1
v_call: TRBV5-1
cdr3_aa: CASSLGGWGLDYNEQFF
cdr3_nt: TGCGCCAGCAGCCTTGGGGGTTGGGGACTAGATTACAATGAGCAGTTCTTC

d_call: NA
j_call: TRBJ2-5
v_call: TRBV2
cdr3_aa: CASSPQETQYF
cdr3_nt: TGTGCCAGCAGTCCACAAGAGACCCAGTACTTC

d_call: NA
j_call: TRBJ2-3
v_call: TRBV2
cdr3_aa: CASSEYQVGTDTQYF
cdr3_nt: TGTGCCAGCAGTGAATATCAGGTTGGGACAGATACGCAGTATTTT

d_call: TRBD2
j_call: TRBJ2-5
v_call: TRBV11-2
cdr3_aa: CASSPFLLAGQETQYF
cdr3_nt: TGTGCCAGCAGCCCTTTCCTCCTAGCGGGGCAAGAGACCCAGTACTTC

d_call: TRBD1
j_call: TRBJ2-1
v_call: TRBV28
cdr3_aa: CASSLRGRYNEQFF
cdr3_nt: TGTGCCAGCAGTTTAAGGGGGCGCTACAATGAGCAGTTCTTC

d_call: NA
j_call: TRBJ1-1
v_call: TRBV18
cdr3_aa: CASSSGENTEAFF
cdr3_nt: TGTGCCAGCTCATCGGGAGAGAACACTGAAGCTTTCTTT

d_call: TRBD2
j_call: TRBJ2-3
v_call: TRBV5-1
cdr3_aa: CASSLGTSQTDTQYF
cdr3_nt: TGCGCCAGCAGCTTGGGGACTAGCCAGACAGATACGCAGTATTTT

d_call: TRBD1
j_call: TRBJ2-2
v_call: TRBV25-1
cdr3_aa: CASSEGGQGDTGELFF
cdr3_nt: TGTGCCAGCAGTGAAGGAGGTCAGGGGGATACCGGGGAGCTGTTTTTT

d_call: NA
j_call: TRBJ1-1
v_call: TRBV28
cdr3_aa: CASSSGNTEAFF
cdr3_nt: TGTGCCAGCAGTTCGGGGAACACTGAAGCTTTCTTT

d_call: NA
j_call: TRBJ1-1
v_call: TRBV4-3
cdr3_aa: CASSQEGGGRSEAFF
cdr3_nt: TGCGCCAGCAGCCAAGAGGGTGGTGGCCGGAGTGAAGCTTTCTTT

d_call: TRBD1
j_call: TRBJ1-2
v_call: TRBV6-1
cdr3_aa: CASSDQGTGTRGYTF
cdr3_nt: TGTGCCAGCAGTGATCAGGGGACAGGGACTCGGGGCTACACCTTC

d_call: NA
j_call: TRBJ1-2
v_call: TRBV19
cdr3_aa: CASSLDSYGYTF
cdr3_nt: TGTGCCAGTAGTCTGGACAGCTATGGCTACACCTTC

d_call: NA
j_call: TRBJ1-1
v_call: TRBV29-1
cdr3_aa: CSAQGITEAFF
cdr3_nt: TGCAGCGCACAGGGTATAACTGAAGCTTTCTTT

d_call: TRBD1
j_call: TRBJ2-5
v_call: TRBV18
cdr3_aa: CASSPQTGGQETQYF
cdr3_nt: TGTGCCAGCTCACCACAGACAGGGGGGCAAGAGACCCAGTACTTC

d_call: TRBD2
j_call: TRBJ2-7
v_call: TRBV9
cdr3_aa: CASSRTSDYEQYF
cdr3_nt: TGTGCCAGCAGCAGGACTAGCGACTACGAGCAGTACTTC

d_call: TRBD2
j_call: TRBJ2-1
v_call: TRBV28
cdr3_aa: CASSSTSGSNNEQFF
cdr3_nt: TGTGCCAGCAGTTCGACTAGCGGGAGCAACAATGAGCAGTTCTTC

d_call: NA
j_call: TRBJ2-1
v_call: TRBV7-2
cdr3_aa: CASSSGYEQFF
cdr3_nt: TGTGCCAGCAGCTCAGGGTATGAGCAGTTCTTC

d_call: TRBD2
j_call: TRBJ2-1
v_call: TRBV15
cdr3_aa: CATSREIAGLNEQFF
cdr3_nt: TGTGCCACCAGCAGAGAGATAGCGGGGCTCAATGAGCAGTTCTTC

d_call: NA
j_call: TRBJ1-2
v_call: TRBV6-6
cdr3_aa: CASRKRQGHGYTF
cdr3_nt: TGTGCCAGCAGAAAGAGGCAGGGTCATGGCTACACCTTC

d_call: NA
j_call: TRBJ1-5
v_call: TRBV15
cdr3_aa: CATSGRGDQPQHF
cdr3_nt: TGTGCCACCAGCGGAAGGGGCGATCAGCCCCAGCATTTT

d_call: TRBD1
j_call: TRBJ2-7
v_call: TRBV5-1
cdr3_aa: CARETRDRSYEQYF
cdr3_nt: TGCGCCAGAGAAACACGGGACAGGTCCTACGAGCAGTACTTC

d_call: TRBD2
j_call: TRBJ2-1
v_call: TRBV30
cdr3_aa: CAWGRLAGNNEQFF
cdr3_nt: TGTGCCTGGGGGCGACTAGCGGGTAACAATGAGCAGTTCTTC

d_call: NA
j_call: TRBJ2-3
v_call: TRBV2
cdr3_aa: CASILDSSVSTDTQYF
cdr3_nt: TGTGCCAGCATCCTGGACTCGAGCGTTTCCACAGATACGCAGTATTTT

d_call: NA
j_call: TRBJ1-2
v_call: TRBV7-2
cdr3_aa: CASSLAPTQNRNYGYTF
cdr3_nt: TGTGCCAGCAGCTTAGCCCCCACACAGAACCGTAACTATGGCTACACCTTC

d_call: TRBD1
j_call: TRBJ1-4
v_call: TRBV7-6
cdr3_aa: CASTVRFGQGEKLFF
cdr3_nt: TGTGCCAGCACCGTTCGATTTGGACAGGGCGAAAAACTGTTTTTT

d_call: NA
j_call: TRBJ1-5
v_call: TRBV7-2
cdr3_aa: CASSFESNQPQHF
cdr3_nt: TGTGCCAGCAGCTTCGAGAGCAATCAACCCCAGCATTTT

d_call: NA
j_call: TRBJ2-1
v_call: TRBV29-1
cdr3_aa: CSVAPRTFYNEQFF
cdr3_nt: TGCAGCGTTGCCCCTCGGACTTTCTACAATGAGCAGTTCTTC

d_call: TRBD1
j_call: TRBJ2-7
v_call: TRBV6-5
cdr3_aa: CASSFFSGTGVYEQYF
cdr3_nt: TGTGCCAGCAGTTTTTTTTCCGGGACAGGGGTGTACGAGCAGTACTTC

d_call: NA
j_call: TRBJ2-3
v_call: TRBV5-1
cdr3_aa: CASSREIADTQYF
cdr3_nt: TGCGCCAGCAGTCGGGAAATAGCAGATACGCAGTATTTT

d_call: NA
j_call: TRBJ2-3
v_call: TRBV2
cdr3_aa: CASRLEGIFTDTQYF
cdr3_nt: TGTGCCAGCAGACTCGAGGGAATATTCACAGATACGCAGTATTTT

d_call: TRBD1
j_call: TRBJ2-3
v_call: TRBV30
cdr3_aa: CAWTTGQASTDTQYF
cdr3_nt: TGTGCCTGGACAACGGGACAGGCCAGCACAGATACGCAGTATTTT

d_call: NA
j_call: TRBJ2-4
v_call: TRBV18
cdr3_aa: CASSPLGEDIQYF
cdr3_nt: TGTGCCAGCTCACCACTAGGGGAGGACATTCAGTACTTC

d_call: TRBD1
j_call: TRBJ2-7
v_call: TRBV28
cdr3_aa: CASSFPGQAYEQYF
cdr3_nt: TGTGCCAGCAGTTTTCCGGGACAGGCCTACGAGCAGTACTTC

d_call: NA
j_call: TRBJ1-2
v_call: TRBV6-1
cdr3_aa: CASSEDRIVAVF
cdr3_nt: TGTGCCAGCAGTGAAGACCGAATAGTAGCCGTCTTC

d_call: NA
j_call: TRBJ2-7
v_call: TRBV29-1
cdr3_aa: CSVAGTNSYEQYF
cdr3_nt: TGCAGCGTTGCAGGTACCAACTCCTACGAGCAGTACTTC

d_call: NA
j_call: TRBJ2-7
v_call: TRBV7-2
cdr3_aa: CASSLVRASYEQYF
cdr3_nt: TGTGCCAGCAGCTTAGTCAGGGCGAGCTACGAGCAGTACTTC

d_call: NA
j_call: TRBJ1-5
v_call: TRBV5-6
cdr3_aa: CASSSSLVSQSYNQPQHF
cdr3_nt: TGTGCCAGCAGCAGTAGCTTAGTGTCGCAAAGTTACAATCAGCCCCAGCATTTT

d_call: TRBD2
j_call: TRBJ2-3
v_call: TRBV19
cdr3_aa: CASSRRAREGLHTQYF
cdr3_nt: TGTGCCAGTAGCAGACGGGCCCGGGAGGGCCTGCATACGCAGTATTTT

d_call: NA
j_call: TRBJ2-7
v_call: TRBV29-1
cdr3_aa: CSVEVGAAGSPNYEQYF
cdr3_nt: TGCAGCGTTGAAGTTGGGGCAGCCGGGAGTCCAAACTACGAGCAGTACTTC

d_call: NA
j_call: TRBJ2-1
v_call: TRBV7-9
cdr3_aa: CASSLTSIDEQFF
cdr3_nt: TGTGCCAGCAGCTTAACTAGCATCGATGAGCAGTTCTTC

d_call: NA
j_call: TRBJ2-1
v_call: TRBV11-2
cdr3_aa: CASSLDRGSHNEQFF
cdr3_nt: TGTGCCAGCAGCTTAGATAGGGGTTCCCACAATGAGCAGTTCTTC

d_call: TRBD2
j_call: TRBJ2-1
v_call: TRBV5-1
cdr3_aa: CASRETSGSFYNEQFF
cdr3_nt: TGCGCCAGCAGGGAGACTAGCGGGAGCTTCTACAATGAGCAGTTCTTC

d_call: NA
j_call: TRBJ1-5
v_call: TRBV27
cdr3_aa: CASSLSKGNNQPQHF
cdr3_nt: TGTGCCAGCAGTTTATCGAAGGGGAACAATCAGCCCCAGCATTTT

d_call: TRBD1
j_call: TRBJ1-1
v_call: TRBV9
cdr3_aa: CASSRGTANTEAFF
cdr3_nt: TGTGCCAGCAGCCGAGGGACAGCAAACACTGAAGCTTTCTTT

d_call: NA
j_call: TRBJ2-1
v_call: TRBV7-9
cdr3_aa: CAIMGGNEQFF
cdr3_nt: TGTGCCATCATGGGGGGCAATGAGCAGTTCTTC

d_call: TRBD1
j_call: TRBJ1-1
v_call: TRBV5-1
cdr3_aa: CASSSTGATNTEAFF
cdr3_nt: TGCGCCAGCAGCTCTACAGGGGCGACGAACACTGAAGCTTTCTTT

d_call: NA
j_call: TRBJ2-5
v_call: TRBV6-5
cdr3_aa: CASRLMGGPETQYF
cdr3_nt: TGTGCCAGCAGACTGATGGGGGGACCGGAGACCCAGTACTTC

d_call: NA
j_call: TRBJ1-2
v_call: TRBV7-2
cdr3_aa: CASSFRRGTFHGYTF
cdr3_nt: TGTGCCAGCAGCTTCCGGCGGGGAACTTTTCATGGCTACACCTTC

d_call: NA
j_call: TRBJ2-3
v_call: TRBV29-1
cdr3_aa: CSASTDTDTQYF
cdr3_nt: TGCAGCGCTTCGACAGACACAGATACGCAGTATTTT

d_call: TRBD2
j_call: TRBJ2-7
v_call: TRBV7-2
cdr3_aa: CASSLDRGLAGSYSYEQYF
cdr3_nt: TGTGCCAGCAGCTTAGATAGGGGACTAGCGGGATCCTACTCCTACGAGCAGTACTTC

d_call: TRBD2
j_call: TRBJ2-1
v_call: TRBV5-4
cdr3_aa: CASSPSGRDEQFF
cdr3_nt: TGTGCCAGCAGCCCAAGCGGGAGGGATGAGCAGTTCTTC

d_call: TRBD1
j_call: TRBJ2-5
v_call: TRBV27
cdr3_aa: CASSRWTGRETQYF
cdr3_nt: TGTGCCAGCAGTCGCTGGACAGGGAGGGAGACCCAGTACTTC

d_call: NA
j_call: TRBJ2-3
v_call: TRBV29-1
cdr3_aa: CSVESRVSTDTQYF
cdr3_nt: TGCAGCGTTGAATCGCGGGTCAGCACAGATACGCAGTATTTT